Below, one T cell receptor (beta chain) is given with its context. The sample originates from a study of long-term antiretroviral therapy in people with HIV. Deletions cut 0 bases from V and 1 base from J, with 10 bases between. The CDR3 spans 15 residues. Germline lookup yields CDR1 MNHEY and CDR2 SVGAGI. Survey level was the resolution at which the v3.0 immunoSEQ assay ran. Repertoires were generated with immunoSEQ multiplex PCR, while TCRdb's copy carries only in-frame clones and drops some. There are some 13,000 clones in the sample; about 77% occur only once, and approximately 14% lies in the top ten.

This receptor was obtained from a woman aged 18-29 years with HIV. Sequenced material: unsorted PBMCs, taken 1.3 years after starting antiretroviral therapy. The rearrangement links TRBV6-5 to TRBJ2-7, with D perhaps assigned TRBD1 or TRBD2 (5 bases each). In nucleotides, the CDR3 is TGTGCCAGCAGTTACTCGTACAGGAGGTCCTACGAGCAGTACTTC. Its protein product is CASSYSYRRSYEQYF.